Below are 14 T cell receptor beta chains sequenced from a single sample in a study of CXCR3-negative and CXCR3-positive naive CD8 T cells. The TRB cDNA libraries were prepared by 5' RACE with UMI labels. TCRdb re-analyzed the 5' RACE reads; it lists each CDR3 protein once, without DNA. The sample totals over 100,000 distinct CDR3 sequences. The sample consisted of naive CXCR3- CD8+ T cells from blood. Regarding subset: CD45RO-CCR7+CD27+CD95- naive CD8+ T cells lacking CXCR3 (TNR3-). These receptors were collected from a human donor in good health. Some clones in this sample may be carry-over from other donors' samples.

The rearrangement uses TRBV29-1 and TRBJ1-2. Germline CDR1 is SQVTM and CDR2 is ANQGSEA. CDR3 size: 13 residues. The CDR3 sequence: CSVPSEFDYGYTF. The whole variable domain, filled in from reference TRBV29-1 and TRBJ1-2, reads SAVISQKPSRDICQRGTSLTIQCQVDSQVTMMFWYRQQPGQSLTLIATANQGSEATYESGFVIDKFPISRPNLTFSTLTVSNMSPEDSSIYLCSVPSEFDYGYTFGSGTRLTVV.

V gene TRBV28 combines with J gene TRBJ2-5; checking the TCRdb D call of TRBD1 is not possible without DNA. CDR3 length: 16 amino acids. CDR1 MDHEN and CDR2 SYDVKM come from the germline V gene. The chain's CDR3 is CASSPSVGGLRETQYF.

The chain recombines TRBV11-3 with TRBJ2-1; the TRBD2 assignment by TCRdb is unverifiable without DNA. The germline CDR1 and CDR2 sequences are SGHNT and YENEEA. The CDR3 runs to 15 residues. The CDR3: CASSQREFSYNEQFF.

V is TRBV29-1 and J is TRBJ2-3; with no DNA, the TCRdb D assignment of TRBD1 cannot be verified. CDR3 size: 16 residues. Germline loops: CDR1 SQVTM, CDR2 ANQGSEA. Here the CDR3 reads CSVEPGTGWNTDTQYF.

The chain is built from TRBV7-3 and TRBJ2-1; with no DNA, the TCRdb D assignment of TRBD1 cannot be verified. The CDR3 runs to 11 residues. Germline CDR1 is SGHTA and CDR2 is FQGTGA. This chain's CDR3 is CASSDAGRQFF.

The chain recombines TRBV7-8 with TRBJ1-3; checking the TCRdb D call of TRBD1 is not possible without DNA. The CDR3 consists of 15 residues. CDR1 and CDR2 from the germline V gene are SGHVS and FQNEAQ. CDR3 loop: CASSTQGPSGNTIYF.

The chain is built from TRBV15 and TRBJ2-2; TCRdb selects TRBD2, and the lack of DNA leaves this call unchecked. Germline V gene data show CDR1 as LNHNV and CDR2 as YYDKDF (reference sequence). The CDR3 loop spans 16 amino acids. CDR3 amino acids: CATQPGALLNTGELFF.

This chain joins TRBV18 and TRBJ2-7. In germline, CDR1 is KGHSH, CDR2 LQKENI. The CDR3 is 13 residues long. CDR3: CASSPPASYEQYF.

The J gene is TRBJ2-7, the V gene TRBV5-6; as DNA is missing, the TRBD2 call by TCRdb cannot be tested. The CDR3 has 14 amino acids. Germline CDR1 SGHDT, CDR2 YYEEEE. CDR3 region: CASSSSGVRDEQYF.

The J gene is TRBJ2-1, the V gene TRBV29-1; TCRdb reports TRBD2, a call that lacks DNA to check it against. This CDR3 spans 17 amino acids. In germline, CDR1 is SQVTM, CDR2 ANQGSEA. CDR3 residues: CSVEDPQTSGVYNEQFF.

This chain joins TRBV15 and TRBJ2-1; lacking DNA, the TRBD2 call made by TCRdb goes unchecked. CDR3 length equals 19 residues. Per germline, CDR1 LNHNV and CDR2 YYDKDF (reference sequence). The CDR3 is CATSRDPHAGGMAYNEQFF.

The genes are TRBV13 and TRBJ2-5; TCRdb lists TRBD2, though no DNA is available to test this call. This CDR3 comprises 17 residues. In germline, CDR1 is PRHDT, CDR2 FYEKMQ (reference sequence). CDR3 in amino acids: CASSFSLAGMYAETQYF.

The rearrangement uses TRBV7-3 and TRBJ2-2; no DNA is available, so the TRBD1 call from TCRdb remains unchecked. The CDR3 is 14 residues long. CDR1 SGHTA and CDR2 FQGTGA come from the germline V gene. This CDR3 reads CASSSIGGTGELFF.

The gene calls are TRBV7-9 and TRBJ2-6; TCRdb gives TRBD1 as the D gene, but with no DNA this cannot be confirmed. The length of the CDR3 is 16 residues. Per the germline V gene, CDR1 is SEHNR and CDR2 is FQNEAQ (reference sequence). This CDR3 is CASSQGEGSGANVLTF.